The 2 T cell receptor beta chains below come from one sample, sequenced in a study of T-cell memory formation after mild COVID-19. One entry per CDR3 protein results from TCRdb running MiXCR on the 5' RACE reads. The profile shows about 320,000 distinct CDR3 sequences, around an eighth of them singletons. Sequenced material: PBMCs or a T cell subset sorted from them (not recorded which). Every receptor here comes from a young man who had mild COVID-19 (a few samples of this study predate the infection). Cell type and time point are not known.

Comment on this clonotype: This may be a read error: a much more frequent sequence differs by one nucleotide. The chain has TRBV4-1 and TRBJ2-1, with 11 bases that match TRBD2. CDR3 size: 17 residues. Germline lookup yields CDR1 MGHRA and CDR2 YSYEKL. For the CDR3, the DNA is TGCACCAGCAGCCGAGGGGGACTAGCGGCCCTAGGTAATGAGCAGTTCTTC. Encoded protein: CTSSRGGLAALGNEQFF.

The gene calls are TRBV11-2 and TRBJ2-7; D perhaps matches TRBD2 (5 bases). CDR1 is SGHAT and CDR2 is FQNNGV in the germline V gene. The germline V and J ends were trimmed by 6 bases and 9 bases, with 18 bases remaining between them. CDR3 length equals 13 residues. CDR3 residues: CASSTRWSEGQYF. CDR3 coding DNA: TGTGCCAGCAGTACTAGATGGAGCGAGGGGCAGTACTTC.